One and the same sample provided the 27 T cell receptor beta chains below, sequenced in a study of T cell responses to AZD1222 COVID-19 vaccine. Only in-frame clones appear in the TCRdb table, and some are missing; sequencing was by immunoSEQ multiplex PCR. This sample has about 48,000 clones, with approximately 86% found just once. The sequenced sample was peripheral blood, obtained 28 days after the second AZD1222 dose. The source of these receptors is an adult who received the AZD1222 COVID-19 vaccine.

The V call is TRBV30, the J call TRBJ2-1; TRBD2 aligns across 7 bases. With V trimmed by 0 bases and J by 5 bases, 7 bases remained unmatched. Germline-derived CDR1 and CDR2 are GTSNPN and SVGIG (reference sequence). The CDR3 runs 15 residues. This CDR3 is CAWSVGTGGHNEQFF. In nucleotides, the CDR3 is TGTGCCTGGAGTGTGGGGACGGGAGGACACAATGAGCAGTTCTTC. Drawing the rest from reference TRBV30 and TRBJ2-1, the complete variable domain is SQTIHQWPATLVQPVGSPLSLECTVEGTSNPNLYWYRQAAGRGLQLLFYSVGIGQISSEVPQNLSASRPQDRQFILSSKKLLLSDSGFYLCAWSVGTGGHNEQFFGPGTRLTVL.

The CDR3 DNA is TGTGCCAGCAGCTTATCCGGGGACCGGGAGCAGTACTTC. Residues: CASSLSGDREQYF. The genes are TRBV7-3 and TRBJ2-7; tentatively, D is TRBD1 or TRBD2 (5 bases each). This CDR3 is 13 amino acids long. CDR1 SGHTA and CDR2 FQGTGA come from the germline V gene. V lost 2 bases and J 7 bases, leaving 12 bases between the germline ends.

This chain uses TRBV2 with TRBJ1-1, with TRBD1 matching over 7 bases. The CDR3 consists of 15 residues. V lost 3 bases and J lost 0; bases outside the gene matches: 4. CDR1 and CDR2 (germline): SNHLY, FYNNEI. The CDR3 DNA is TGTGCCAGCAGTGATTGGACAGGACTGAACACTGAAGCTTTCTTT. It encodes CASSDWTGLNTEAFF.

The genes are TRBV28 and TRBJ2-6, with no clear D. CDR1 and CDR2 (germline): MDHEN, SYDVKM. V lost 8 bases to trimming and J lost 0 bases, with 11 bases between them. The CDR3 sequence is 15 residues long. CDR3 nucleotide sequence: TGTGCCAGCGGAATCTTTACCTCTGGGGCCAACGTCCTGACTTTC. Amino acids: CASGIFTSGANVLTF.

The V gene is TRBV18, the J gene TRBJ2-3; D gene ambiguous. Germline CDR1 is KGHSH and CDR2 is LQKENI. V lost 0 bases, J lost 4 bases, and 11 bases lay in between. The CDR3 length is 15 residues. The CDR3 reads CASSPPRIGPDTQYF. CDR3 sequence (DNA): TGTGCCAGCTCACCACCGAGGATCGGGCCAGATACGCAGTATTTT.

There are a few counts of this clone. The rearrangement links TRBV6-5 to TRBJ1-6; D might be TRBD1 (6 bases). The germline V and J ends were trimmed by 0 bases and 9 bases, with 12 bases remaining between them. CDR1 and CDR2 from the germline V gene are MNHEY and SVGAGI. The CDR3 contains 15 residues. CDR3 nucleotide sequence: TGTGCCAGCAGTTACTCGAGGACAGTTGGTTCACCCCTCCACTTT. Translated, it gives CASSYSRTVGSPLHF.

This sequence joins TRBV5-1 and TRBJ2-7, with a possible D match to TRBD1 (5 bases). CDR3 length: 15 residues. Looked up from germline, CDR1 is SGHRS and CDR2 is YFSETQ. With 0 bases removed from V and 1 base from J, the gap between germline ends came to 11 bases. The CDR3 loop reads CASSLGPQASYEQYF. DNA of the CDR3: TGCGCCAGCAGCTTGGGACCACAGGCTTCCTACGAGCAGTACTTC.

This rearrangement joins TRBV7-8 to TRBJ1-4, with 9 bases identical to TRBD1. The CDR3 loop spans 15 amino acids. With 5 bases clipped from V and 5 bases from J, the junction kept 6 bases outside the gene matches. Germline lookup yields CDR1 SGHVS and CDR2 FQNEAQ. CDR3 nucleotide sequence: TGTGCCAGCAGCACCACAGGGGGCGTAAATGAAAAACTGTTTTTT. This codes for CASSTTGGVNEKLFF.

The chain carries TRBV4-2 and TRBJ2-5; no firm D call. The V end lost 3 bases, the J end lost 5 bases, and 16 bases lay between the germline ends. This CDR3 region has 15 residues. Germline CDR1 and CDR2: LGHNA and YNFKEQ. This CDR3 is CASSQSLTRRETQYF. The CDR3 nucleotides are TGTGCCAGCAGCCAGTCCCTTACGCGTCGCGAGACCCAGTACTTC.

The gene calls are TRBV12-3 or TRBV12-4 and TRBJ2-3; D not certain. V was clipped by 7 bases and J by 1 base, with 9 bases between them. The CDR3 covers 13 residues. Here the CDR3 DNA reads TGTGCCAGCAACACGGCAGGCACAGATACGCAGTATTTT. Residues: CASNTAGTDTQYF.

This chain links TRBV5-6 with TRBJ1-1; TRBD1 is a possible D gene (5 bases). CDR3 length: 16 amino acids. Germline CDR1 and CDR2: SGHDT and YYEEEE. The V gene lost 0 bases and the J gene lost 0 bases, with 12 bases spanning the gap. In DNA, the CDR3 is TGTGCCAGCAGCTTGGGCGGGGGATGGATGAACACTGAAGCTTTCTTT. Translating gives CASSLGGGWMNTEAFF.

The chain uses TRBV7-3 and TRBJ2-5, with 10 bases fitting TRBD1. The J segment lost 4 bases and the V segment lost 5 bases, leaving 4 bases of the junction unmatched. CDR3 length: 14 amino acids. Germline values: CDR1 SGHTA, CDR2 FQGTGA. CDR3 in amino acids: CASSMTGGGETQYF. The DNA of the CDR3 is TGTGCCAGCAGCATGACAGGGGGCGGAGAGACCCAGTACTTC.

The V gene is TRBV6-1, the J gene TRBJ1-1; the D gene is possibly TRBD1 (6 bases). V lost 2 bases to trimming and J lost 5 bases, with 9 bases between them. The CDR3 extends over 13 amino acids. Germline V gene data show CDR1 as MNHNS and CDR2 as SASEGT. CDR3 in amino acids: CASSEQGRTEAFF. CDR3 DNA: TGTGCCAGCAGTGAACAGGGGAGGACTGAAGCTTTCTTT.

CDR3 in amino acids: CASSPQGANTGELFF. CDR3 bases: TGTGCCAGCTCACCTCAGGGGGCGAACACCGGGGAGCTGTTTTTT. The rearrangement joins TRBV18 to TRBJ2-2; 7 nucleotides agree with TRBD1. In germline, CDR1 is KGHSH, CDR2 LQKENI. The CDR3 loop spans 15 amino acids. The ends lost 3 bases at V and 0 bases at J; junction bases unmatched: 1.

The chain is built from TRBV7-3 and TRBJ2-2; 11 positions agree with TRBD2. Germline values: CDR1 SGHTA, CDR2 FQGTGA. V lost 0 bases, J lost 6 bases, and 6 bases stayed unmatched. The CDR3 runs 17 residues. The CDR3 protein is CASSLTGLAGRAGELFF. Written as DNA, the CDR3 is TGTGCCAGCAGCTTAACTGGACTAGCGGGTCGGGCCGGGGAGCTGTTTTTT.

The chain recombines TRBV3-1 (or the pseudogene TRBV3-2) with TRBJ1-5; 8 bases line up with TRBD1. This CDR3 region has 14 residues. CDR1 is LGHDT and CDR2 is YNNKEL in the germline V gene (reference sequence). The trim removed 6 bases at V and 7 bases at J, leaving 8 bases unmatched. CDR3 DNA sequence: TGTGCCAGCAGTTCCAGGGGGCTTGGGCAGCCCCAGCATTTT. The encoded protein is CASSSRGLGQPQHF.

The rearrangement joins TRBV28 to TRBJ2-1, with 10 bases fitting TRBD2. The V segment lost 2 bases and the J segment 2 bases; nucleotides outside the gene matches: 9. This CDR3 comprises 18 residues. The germline CDR1 and CDR2 sequences are MDHEN and SYDVKM. In DNA, the CDR3 is TGTGCCAGCAGTTTAGGAGCGGGAGGGCCCGGGGCCTACAATGAGCAGTTCTTC. Its translation: CASSLGAGGPGAYNEQFF.

The genes are TRBV11-3 and TRBJ2-2; TRBD1 matches 9 bases. The trim removed 5 bases at V and 2 bases at J, leaving 3 bases unmatched. The CDR3 extends over 15 amino acids. The germline V gene has CDR1 SGHNT and CDR2 YENEEA. CDR3: CASSEDRGNTGELFF. Here the CDR3 DNA reads TGTGCCAGCAGCGAGGACAGGGGAAACACCGGGGAGCTGTTTTTT.

The V gene is TRBV18, the J gene TRBJ2-1, with 7 bases that match TRBD1. Trimming removed 3 bases from V and 12 bases from J; junction bases left unmatched: 14. Germline CDR1 and CDR2: KGHSH and LQKENI. The CDR3 is 15 amino acids. This CDR3 reads CASSPSGTEKRVQFF. For the CDR3, the DNA is TGTGCCAGCTCACCTTCCGGGACAGAAAAGCGTGTGCAGTTCTTC. Full variable domain (remainder filled in from reference TRBV18 and TRBJ2-1): NAGVMQNPRHLVRRRGQEARLRCSPMKGHSHVYWYRQLPEEGLKFMVYLQKENIIDESGMPKERFSAEFPKEGPSILRIQQVVRGDSAAYFCASSPSGTEKRVQFFGPGTRLTVL.

This rearrangement joins TRBV11-3 to TRBJ1-6; 8 bases match TRBD1. Germline assignment: CDR1 SGHNT and CDR2 YENEEA. V was clipped by 1 base and J by 4 bases; unmatched bases: 15. The CDR3 length is 20 residues. CDR3 sequence reads: CASSLGGRGLRPPYNSPLHF. The CDR3 region has the DNA TGTGCCAGCAGCTTAGGCGGCAGGGGGCTTAGGCCCCCATATAATTCACCCCTCCACTTT. Combining the CDR3 with reference TRBV11-3 and TRBJ1-6 gives the whole variable domain EAGVVQSPRYKIIEKKQPVAFWCNPISGHNTLYWYLQNLGQGPELLIRYENEEAVDDSQLPKDRFSAERLKGVDSTLKIQPAELGDSAVYLCASSLGGRGLRPPYNSPLHFGNGTRLTVT.

The gene calls are TRBV27 and TRBJ2-2, with D perhaps being TRBD1 or TRBD2 (6 bases each). CDR3 length equals 16 residues. Germline V gene sequence: CDR1 MNHEY, CDR2 SMNVEV (reference sequence). Trimming removed 1 base at V and 5 bases at J, with 14 bases between. The CDR3 here is CASSLWGAGKTGELFF. CDR3 in DNA: TGTGCCAGCAGTTTATGGGGGGCAGGGAAAACCGGGGAGCTGTTTTTT.

The rearrangement joins TRBV5-6 to TRBJ2-2, with D perhaps given as TRBD1 or TRBD2 (5 bases each). This CDR3 comprises 14 residues. V lost 3 bases to trimming and J lost 6 bases, with 12 bases between them. Germline lookup yields CDR1 SGHDT and CDR2 YYEEEE. CDR3 DNA sequence: TGTGCCAGCAGCTGGGGACCGCCGCCCGGGGAGCTGTTTTTT. Translation: CASSWGPPPGELFF.

The chain recombines TRBV18 with TRBJ1-1, with unresolved D. CDR3 length: 12 residues. Germline V gene data show CDR1 as KGHSH and CDR2 as LQKENI. Trimming took 6 bases from V and 1 from J, leaving 6 bases between them. The CDR3 DNA sequence: TGTGCCAGCTCCTCCAGGAACACTGAAGCTTTCTTT. Protein: CASSSRNTEAFF.

J is TRBJ2-1 and V is TRBV7-2; TRBD1 matches 7 bases. Germline trimming cut 6 bases from V and 5 bases from J; bases unmatched to any gene: 4. The germline V gene has CDR1 SGHTA and CDR2 FQGNSA. The CDR3 runs 13 residues. CDR3 sequence (DNA): TGTGCCAGCAGTTCGGGACAGCACAATGAGCAGTTCTTC. Protein sequence: CASSSGQHNEQFF.

This chain links TRBV5-1 with TRBJ1-1; D gene unclear. The CDR3 extends over 13 amino acids. The germline V gene has CDR1 SGHRS and CDR2 YFSETQ. V was shortened by 2 bases and J by 1 base, with 6 bases between the two germline ends. CDR3 residues: CASSFGENTEAFF. The CDR3 DNA is TGCGCCAGCAGCTTTGGGGAGAACACTGAAGCTTTCTTT.

V usage is TRBV3-1 (or the pseudogene TRBV3-2) and J usage is TRBJ1-2; D unclear. The CDR3 is made up of 10 amino acids. Trimming pared 2 bases from V and 10 bases from J, leaving 5 bases between. Looked up from germline, CDR1 is LGHDT and CDR2 is YNNKEL (reference sequence). The CDR3 region is CASSQRDYTF. The DNA for the CDR3 is TGTGCCAGCAGCCAACGGGACTACACCTTC.

The chain joins TRBV5-8 to TRBJ1-3; D perhaps matches TRBD1 (6 bases). Trimming cost V 0 bases and J 2 bases, with 12 bases left between them. The CDR3 totals 16 residues. Germline CDR1 SGHTS, CDR2 YDEGEE. CDR3 sequence: CASSLDGGGAGNTIYF. CDR3 DNA: TGTGCCAGCAGCTTGGATGGAGGGGGGGCTGGAAACACCATATATTTT.